This T cell receptor (beta chain) was observed in a study of blood T cell repertoires in COVID-19. The assay was immunoSEQ multiplex PCR, and TCRdb's table has in-frame clones only and misses some. In the table there are 100,000 to 150,000 clones, 80% to 85% of which are singletons. V was pared by 0 bases and J by 7 bases, with 11 bases between. Germline CDR1 SGDLS, CDR2 YYNGEE. The CDR3 runs to 15 residues. This sequence joins TRBV9 and TRBJ1-6; maybe TRBD1 (5 bases). This receptor was obtained from a woman in her 30s who had recovered from COVID-19. Sequenced input: peripheral blood. The CDR3 DNA is TGTGCCAGCAGCGTAGACCAGGGATCAAATTCACCCCTCCACTTT. Its protein product is CASSVDQGSNSPLHF. Looking up the rest from reference TRBV9 and TRBJ1-6 gives the full variable domain: DSGVTQTPKHLITATGQRVTLRCSPRSGDLSVYWYQQSLDQGLQFLIQYYNGEERAKGNILERFSAQQFPDLHSELNLSSLELGDSALYFCASSVDQGSNSPLHFGNGTRLTVT.